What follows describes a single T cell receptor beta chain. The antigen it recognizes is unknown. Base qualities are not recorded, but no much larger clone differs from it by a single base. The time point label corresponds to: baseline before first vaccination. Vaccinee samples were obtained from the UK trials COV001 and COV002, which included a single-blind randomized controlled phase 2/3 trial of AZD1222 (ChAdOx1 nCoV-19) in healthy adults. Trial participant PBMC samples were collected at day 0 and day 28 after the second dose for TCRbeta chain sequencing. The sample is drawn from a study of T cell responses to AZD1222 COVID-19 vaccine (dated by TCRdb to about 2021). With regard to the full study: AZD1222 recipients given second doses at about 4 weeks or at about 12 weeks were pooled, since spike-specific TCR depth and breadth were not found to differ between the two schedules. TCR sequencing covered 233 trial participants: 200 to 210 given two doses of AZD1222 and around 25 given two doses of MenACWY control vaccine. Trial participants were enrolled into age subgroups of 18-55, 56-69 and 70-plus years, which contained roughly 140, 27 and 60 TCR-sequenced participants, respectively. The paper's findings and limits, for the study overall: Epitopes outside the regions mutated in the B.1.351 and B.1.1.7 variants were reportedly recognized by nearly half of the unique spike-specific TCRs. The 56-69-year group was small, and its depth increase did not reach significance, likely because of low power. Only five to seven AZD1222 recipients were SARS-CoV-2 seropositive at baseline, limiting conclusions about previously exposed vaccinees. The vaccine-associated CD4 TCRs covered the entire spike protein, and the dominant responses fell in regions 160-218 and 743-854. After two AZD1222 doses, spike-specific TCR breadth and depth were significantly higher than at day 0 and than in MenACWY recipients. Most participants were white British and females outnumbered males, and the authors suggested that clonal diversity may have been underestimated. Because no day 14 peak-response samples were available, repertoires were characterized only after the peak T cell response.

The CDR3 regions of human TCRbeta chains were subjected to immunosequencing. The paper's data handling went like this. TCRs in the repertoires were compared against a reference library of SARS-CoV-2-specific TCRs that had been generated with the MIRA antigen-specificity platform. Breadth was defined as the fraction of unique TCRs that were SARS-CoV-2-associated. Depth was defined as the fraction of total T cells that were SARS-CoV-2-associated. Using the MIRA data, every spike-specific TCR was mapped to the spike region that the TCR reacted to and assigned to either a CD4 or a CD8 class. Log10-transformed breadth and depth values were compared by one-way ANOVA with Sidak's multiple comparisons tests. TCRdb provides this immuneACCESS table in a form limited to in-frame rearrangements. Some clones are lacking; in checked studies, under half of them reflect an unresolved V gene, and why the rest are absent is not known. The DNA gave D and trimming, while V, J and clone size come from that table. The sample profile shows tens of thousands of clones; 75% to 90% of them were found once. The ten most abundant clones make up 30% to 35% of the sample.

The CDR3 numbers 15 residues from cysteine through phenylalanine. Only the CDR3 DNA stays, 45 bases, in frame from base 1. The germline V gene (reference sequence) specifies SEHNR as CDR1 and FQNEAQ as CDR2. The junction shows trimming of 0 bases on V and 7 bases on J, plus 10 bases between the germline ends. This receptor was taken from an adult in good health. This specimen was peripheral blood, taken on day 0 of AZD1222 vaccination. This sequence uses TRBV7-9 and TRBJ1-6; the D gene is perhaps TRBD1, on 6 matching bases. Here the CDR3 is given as CASSLAGRGNSPLHF. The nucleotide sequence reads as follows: TGTGCCAGCAGCTTAGCAGGCAGGGGAAATTCACCCCTCCACTTT.